The clone carrying this TCR beta chain was detected once. The data were taken from a study of blood T cell repertoires in COVID-19. Study background: Whether acute or convalescent, the COVID-19 samples came from the United States, Italy and Spain. PBMCs, B-cell-depleted T cells, or T cells provided the cDNA or gDNA that made up the material.

The CDR3 spans 17 residues. Germline V gene lookup returns CDR1 SGHNT and CDR2 YENEEA. Trimming took off 0 bases at V and 6 bases at J, with 17 bases between the two ends. Original analysis: Scientists estimated how many nucleated cells there were by amplifying reference gene primers. The protocol was immunoSEQ multiplex PCR, while the TCRdb copy is restricted to in-frame clones and leaves out a portion. The DNA was the basis for D and trimming; V, J and clone size are from that table. There are about 140,000 clones in the sample; 88% occur only once, and about 2.5% lies in the top ten. This chain uses TRBV11-3 with TRBJ2-2; D is uncertain. Material: peripheral blood. This TCR was recovered from a human donor with COVID-19, enrolled during active disease. The donor label of this sample is uncertain. CDR3 coding DNA: TGTGCCAGCAGCTTAGACAGGTGGCTATTCAGGCCCGGGGAGCTGTTTTTT. Translated: CASSLDRWLFRPGELFF.